A selection of T cell receptor beta chains follows, all from one sample in a study of shared clonotypes between healthy human individuals. TCRdb keeps only in-frame clones here, not all; method: immunoSEQ multiplex PCR. Of 450,000 to 500,000 clones in the sample, 81% were seen once. Material for sequencing was PBMCs. The receptors stem from a woman in her forties in good health. Some clones in this sample may be carry-over from other donors' samples. The CDR3 runs from the conserved cysteine through the conserved F or W. D genes are given only for firm matches. Some rows have no size entry. The others give once, few or many, or a class for an expanded clone.

TRBV6-1	TRBJ1-4	-	TRBD1	CASSKIQGAGEKLFF	TGTGCCAGCAGTAAAATCCAGGGGGCGGGTGAAAAACTGTTTTTT
TRBV6-1	TRBJ2-6	-	-	CASSEDEGETRAGANVLTF	TGTGCCAGCAGTGAAGACGAGGGGGAAACTAGAGCTGGGGCCAACGTCCTGACTTTC
TRBV5-1	TRBJ2-7	-	TRBD1	CASSSRPGQGAYEQYF	TGCGCCAGCAGCTCAAGGCCGGGACAGGGGGCCTACGAGCAGTACTTC
TRBV5-1	TRBJ1-1	few	-	CASSLDGLGTEAFF	TGCGCCAGCAGCTTGGATGGATTGGGCACTGAAGCTTTCTTT
TRBV19	TRBJ2-3	-	TRBD2	CASSLIGGLATDTQYF	TGTGCCAGTAGTCTAATAGGGGGACTAGCGACAGATACGCAGTATTTT
TRBV5-8	TRBJ1-5	-	-	CASSLGGYQPQHF	TGTGCCAGCAGCTTGGGAGGGTATCAGCCCCAGCATTTT
TRBV9	TRBJ2-5	-	-	CASSDEGLETQYF	TGTGCCAGCAGCGATGAGGGCTTGGAGACCCAGTACTTC
TRBV28	TRBJ1-5	few	TRBD1	CASRQQTGNNQPQHF	TGTGCCAGCAGGCAACAGACAGGGAACAATCAGCCCCAGCATTTT
TRBV28	TRBJ1-5	-	-	CASSLIQGTYNQPQHF	TGTGCCAGCAGTTTGATCCAGGGGACATACAATCAGCCCCAGCATTTT
TRBV7-3	TRBJ2-3	-	TRBD2	CASSLGLAGADTQYF	TGTGCCAGCAGCTTGGGACTAGCGGGCGCAGATACGCAGTATTTT
TRBV7-9	TRBJ1-1	-	-	CASSLPGPNTEAFF	TGTGCCAGCAGCTTACCAGGGCCGAACACTGAAGCTTTCTTT
TRBV15	TRBJ2-7	-	TRBD2	CATSRDRASGSYEQYF	TGTGCCACCAGCAGAGATAGGGCTAGCGGGAGTTACGAGCAGTACTTC
TRBV2	TRBJ2-5	-	-	CARRTVGETQYF	TGTGCCAGGAGGACAGTCGGGGAGACCCAGTACTTC
TRBV5-6	TRBJ2-7	-	-	CASSTIYEQYF	TGTGCCAGCAGCACTATTTACGAGCAGTACTTC
TRBV6-6	TRBJ2-7	-	-	CASSPGGGYSYEQYF	TGTGCCAGCAGCCCAGGAGGGGGTTACTCCTACGAGCAGTACTTC
TRBV7-9	TRBJ1-4	-	-	CASSRQRSANEKLFF	TGTGCCAGCAGCCGACAGCGATCGGCTAATGAAAAACTGTTTTTT
TRBV14	TRBJ1-1	few	TRBD1	CASSPSDRPGTEAFF	TGTGCCAGCAGCCCGTCGGACAGGCCAGGCACTGAAGCTTTCTTT
TRBV7-3	TRBJ2-1	-	TRBD2	CASSLGLAGSNEQFF	TGTGCCAGCAGCTTGGGACTAGCGGGATCGAATGAGCAGTTCTTC
TRBV7-9	TRBJ2-5	-	-	CASSLGGEETQYF	TGTGCCAGCAGCTTAGGTGGGGAAGAGACCCAGTACTTC
TRBV5-4	TRBJ1-3	-	-	CASSTDTSSGNTIYF	TGTGCCAGCAGCACGGACACAAGCTCTGGAAACACCATATATTTT
TRBV6-1	TRBJ2-7	few	-	CASSDRSSYEQYF	TGTGCCAGCAGCGACAGGAGTTCCTACGAGCAGTACTTC
TRBV27	TRBJ1-2	few	TRBD1	CASSPYDRGRLGYTF	TGTGCCAGCAGTCCGTACGACAGGGGGCGGCTAGGCTACACCTTC
TRBV2	TRBJ1-3	many	-	CASSGWGFGNTIYF	TGTGCCAGCAGTGGCTGGGGGTTTGGAAACACCATATATTTT
TRBV10-3	TRBJ1-2	once	-	CAISAENYGYTF	TGTGCCATCAGTGCAGAGAACTATGGCTACACCTTC
TRBV18	TRBJ2-2	-	TRBD2	CASSPEPRLAGDTGELFF	TGTGCCAGCTCACCAGAACCGCGACTAGCGGGAGACACCGGGGAGCTGTTTTTT
TRBV28	TRBJ2-5	-	-	CASSLAEGRQETQYF	TGTGCCAGCAGTTTAGCGGAGGGCAGGCAAGAGACCCAGTACTTC
TRBV7-2	TRBJ2-5	-	-	CASSHVVQETQYF	TGTGCCAGCAGCCACGTGGTCCAAGAGACCCAGTACTTC
TRBV9	TRBJ2-1	once	-	CASSAQSSYNEQFF	TGTGCCAGCAGCGCACAAAGCTCCTACAATGAGCAGTTCTTC
TRBV29-1	TRBJ2-2	-	TRBD2	CSVAGTSGTGGELFF	TGCAGCGTTGCGGGGACTAGCGGGACTGGCGGGGAGCTGTTTTTT
TRBV27	TRBJ2-7	-	TRBD2	CASSPRGVWGLAASYEQYF	TGTGCCAGCAGTCCCAGAGGGGTTTGGGGACTAGCGGCTTCCTACGAGCAGTACTTC
TRBV7-9	TRBJ2-2	once	-	CASSLGKGDTGELFF	TGTGCCAGCAGCTTGGGGAAGGGGGACACCGGGGAGCTGTTTTTT
TRBV5-1	TRBJ2-1	-	-	CASSPEGSFDNEQFF	TGCGCCAGCTCCCCGGAAGGGAGCTTTGACAATGAGCAGTTCTTC
TRBV29-1	TRBJ2-4	-	-	CSVEDLTGDLNIQYF	TGCAGCGTTGAAGATCTCACGGGGGACTTAAACATTCAGTACTTC
TRBV7-2	TRBJ2-2	-	TRBD2	CASSLNSGGTGELFF	TGTGCCAGCAGCTTAAATAGCGGGGGTACCGGGGAGCTGTTTTTT
TRBV28	TRBJ1-5	-	-	CASSSGGPYSNQPQHF	TGTGCCAGCAGTTCGGGGGGACCTTATAGCAATCAGCCCCAGCATTTT
TRBV11-2	TRBJ2-1	-	-	CASSGTGWYRNEQFF	TGTGCCAGCAGCGGCACGGGGTGGTATCGCAATGAGCAGTTCTTC
TRBV5-1	TRBJ1-1	-	TRBD1	CASSVLQGAVTEAFF	TGCGCCAGCAGCGTCCTACAGGGGGCGGTCACTGAAGCTTTCTTT